The 3 T cell receptor beta chains presented below share a single source sample, sequenced in a study of CD8 T cells in ankylosing spondylitis. TCRdb used MiXCR to reprocess the 5' RACE reads, holding one entry per CDR3 protein. Of 350,000 or so distinct CDR3 sequences listed, more than 9% were seen once; the top ten hold about 10%. What was sequenced was blood, either unsorted or a sorted T cell fraction (not recorded which). All receptors derive from a female donor with ankylosing spondylitis or in good health (not recorded which).

The J gene is TRBJ2-2, the V gene TRBV20-1, with TRBD2 identical over 12 bases. The CDR3 spans 15 residues. Germline CDR1 is DFQATT and CDR2 is SNEGSKA (reference sequence). With 6 bases clipped from V and 6 bases from J, the junction kept 8 bases outside the gene matches. The CDR3 reads CSATPTSGGAGELFF. The CDR3 coding sequence is TGCAGTGCCACCCCGACTAGCGGGGGAGCCGGGGAGCTGTTTTTT.

This clonotype was found a few times. The chain uses TRBV24-1 and TRBJ1-5; tentative D call: TRBD1 (6 bases). There are 18 residues in the CDR3. V lost 7 bases to trimming and J lost 5 bases, with 26 bases between them. Germline V gene sequence: CDR1 KGHDR, CDR2 SFDVKD. The CDR3 here is CATSASPSGARLDQPQHF. For the CDR3, the DNA is TGTGCCACCAGCGCGTCACCTTCGGGGGCGCGGTTGGATCAGCCCCAGCATTTT.

This clonotype was seen only a few times. This chain uses TRBV20-1 with TRBJ2-7; no clear D gene. In germline, CDR1 is DFQATT, CDR2 SNEGSKA (reference sequence). The CDR3 loop spans 15 amino acids. Between the trimmed V and J ends, which lost 0 bases and 4 bases, there was a span of 16 bases. CDR3 residues: CSARDSGTMGYEQYF. Here the CDR3 DNA reads TGCAGTGCTAGAGATTCGGGTACGATGGGTTACGAGCAGTACTTC.